These 14 T cell receptor beta chains came from one sample sequenced in a study of shared clonotypes between healthy human individuals. The protocol was immunoSEQ multiplex PCR, while the TCRdb copy is restricted to in-frame clones and leaves out a portion. The table includes 2 million to 2.5 million clones, 95% detected once. Material: naive CD4+ T cells sorted from blood. The subset: CD45RA+ positively selected. The receptor source for this set is a man between 18 and 29 years old in good health.

The J gene is TRBJ1-4, the V gene TRBV7-8, with unresolved D. The germline gives CDR1 SGHVS, CDR2 FQNEAQ. The CDR3 spans 12 residues. V dropped 4 bases and J dropped 8 bases, with 8 bases sitting between them. The CDR3 bases are TGTGCCAGCAGCTCGGTAGGGGAAAAACTGTTTTTT. As protein: CASSSVGEKLFF.

This clone showed up just once. In DNA form, the CDR3 reads TGTGCCAGCAGCGTAGGCCCAGATCCGGGCAAAAACATTCAGTACTTC. Translation gives CASSVGPDPGKNIQYF. The rearrangement uses TRBV9 and TRBJ2-4; D is ambiguous. The CDR3 totals 16 residues. Trimming stripped 0 bases from V and 3 bases from J, with 13 bases between. The germline V gene has CDR1 SGDLS and CDR2 YYNGEE. The full variable domain, rest sourced from reference TRBV9 and TRBJ2-4, is DSGVTQTPKHLITATGQRVTLRCSPRSGDLSVYWYQQSLDQGLQFLIQYYNGEERAKGNILERFSAQQFPDLHSELNLSSLELGDSALYFCASSVGPDPGKNIQYFGAGTRLSVL.

The rearrangement uses TRBV27 and TRBJ2-3, with D perhaps assigned TRBD1 or TRBD2 (6 bases each). CDR1 MNHEY and CDR2 SMNVEV come from the germline V gene (reference sequence). The CDR3 covers 15 residues. Trimming took off 6 bases at V and 4 bases at J, with 17 bases between the two ends. The CDR3 spells CASSEGGYRADTQYF. CDR3 DNA sequence: TGTGCCAGCAGCGAGGGGGGTTACCGAGCAGATACGCAGTATTTT.

The chain links TRBV2 to TRBJ2-5; 11 positions match TRBD2. Trimming at V came to 5 bases and at J to 5 bases, leaving 7 bases not matched to a gene. The germline CDR1 and CDR2 sequences are SNHLY and FYNNEI. The CDR3 loop spans 15 amino acids. The CDR3 sequence is CASSSSGGPLETQYF. The CDR3 nucleotides read TGTGCCAGCAGTTCTAGCGGGGGGCCGTTGGAGACCCAGTACTTC.

V and J are TRBV7-9 and TRBJ2-5; 7 bases align to TRBD1. Germline V gene lookup returns CDR1 SEHNR and CDR2 FQNEAQ (reference sequence). There are 15 residues in the CDR3. Unmatched junction bases numbered 5, after V lost 0 bases and J lost 4 bases. This CDR3 reads CASSLASKGAETQYF. The CDR3 DNA follows: TGTGCCAGCAGCTTAGCGTCTAAGGGGGCAGAGACCCAGTACTTC. The full variable domain, in which reference TRBV7-9 and TRBJ2-5 provide the parts outside the CDR3, is DTGVSQNPRHKITKRGQNVTFRCDPISEHNRLYWYRQTLGQGPEFLTYFQNEAQLEKSRLLSDRFSAERPKGSFSTLEIQRTEQGDSAMYLCASSLASKGAETQYFGPGTRLLVL.

CDR3 loop: CASSLASGDNNSPLHF. The CDR3 DNA follows: TGCGCCAGCAGCTTGGCCAGTGGAGACAATAATTCACCCCTCCACTTT. The chain joins TRBV5-1 to TRBJ1-6, with D hard to call. V shed 0 bases and J shed 5 bases, with 12 bases lying between them. The CDR3 extends over 16 amino acids. Germline CDR1 reads SGHRS; CDR2 reads YFSETQ. Based on the CDR3 plus reference TRBV5-1 and TRBJ1-6, the full variable domain is KAGVTQTPRYLIKTRGQQVTLSCSPISGHRSVSWYQQTPGQGLQFLFEYFSETQRNKGNFPGRFSGRQFSNSRSEMNVSTLELGDSALYLCASSLASGDNNSPLHFGNGTRLTVT.

V and J are TRBV2 and TRBJ1-5; D is perhaps TRBD1 (6 bases). Trimming took off 6 bases at V and 7 bases at J, with 16 bases between the two ends. Germline CDR1 SNHLY, CDR2 FYNNEI. This CDR3 region has 14 residues. CDR3 amino acids: CASRRGGGGQPQHF. CDR3 nucleotide sequence: TGTGCCAGCAGGCGCGGCGGGGGCGGCCAGCCCCAGCATTTT.

This clone was seen only once. The chain joins TRBV27 to TRBJ2-7, with D perhaps matching TRBD1 or TRBD2 (6 bases each). V was pared by 5 bases and J by 6 bases, with 20 bases between. Germline V gene sequence: CDR1 MNHEY, CDR2 SMNVEV (reference sequence). The CDR3 consists of 15 residues. The CDR3 loop reads CASSTGTQGGFEQYF. The CDR3 DNA is TGTGCCAGCAGTACAGGGACTCAGGGTGGGTTCGAGCAGTACTTC.

The chain combines TRBV4-3 with TRBJ1-6; no reliable D call. CDR1 is LGHNA, CDR2 YSLEER, per germline. The CDR3 has 16 residues. The V and J ends lost 1 base and 3 bases respectively, with 10 bases between them. This CDR3 reads CASSQAPSHYNSPLHF. The DNA of the CDR3 is TGCGCCAGCAGCCAAGCTCCCAGTCACTATAATTCACCCCTCCACTTT.

This chain uses TRBV18 with TRBJ2-5, with a possible D match to TRBD1 (6 bases). The CDR3 has 18 residues. Trimming pared 4 bases from V and 0 bases from J, leaving 21 bases between. CDR1 is KGHSH, CDR2 LQKENI, per germline. CDR3 DNA sequence: TGTGCCAGCTCACGGGGACGACAGGATCGTAGGTACCAAGAGACCCAGTACTTC. Translating gives CASSRGRQDRRYQETQYF.

The J gene is TRBJ2-3, the V gene TRBV5-1; no clear D. V lost 1 base and J lost 4, with 13 bases in between. This CDR3 has 15 amino acids. The germline V gene has CDR1 SGHRS and CDR2 YFSETQ. The CDR3 DNA reads TGCGCCAGCAGCTTGCCCCTCTTAACAGCAGATACGCAGTATTTT. Amino acid sequence: CASSLPLLTADTQYF.

J is TRBJ2-1 and V is TRBV5-6; D is possibly TRBD1 (6 bases). V lost 4 bases and J 8 bases, leaving 22 bases between the germline ends. Per germline, CDR1 SGHDT and CDR2 YYEEEE. This CDR3 spans 16 amino acids. The CDR3 nucleotides are TGTGCCAGCAGCCTCCCGGGACACATGGTACGGGATGAGCAGTTCTTC. This sequence encodes CASSLPGHMVRDEQFF. The full variable domain, in which reference TRBV5-6 and TRBJ2-1 provide the parts outside the CDR3, is DAGVTQSPTHLIKTRGQQVTLRCSPKSGHDTVSWYQQALGQGPQFIFQYYEEEERQRGNFPDRFSGHQFPNYSSELNVNALLLGDSALYLCASSLPGHMVRDEQFFGPGTRLTVL.

This chain joins TRBV7-6 and TRBJ1-3; TRBD1 matches 12 bases. Germline V gene lookup returns CDR1 SGHVS and CDR2 FNYEAQ. The CDR3 totals 19 residues. The trim removed 4 bases at V and 0 bases at J, leaving 10 bases unmatched. The CDR3 nucleotides are TGTGCCAGCAGCTCAGGGGACAGGGGGCTACATCTCTCTGGAAACACCATATATTTT. Encoded protein: CASSSGDRGLHLSGNTIYF. The complete variable domain, with remaining parts taken from reference TRBV7-6 and TRBJ1-3, reads GAGVSQSPRYKVTKRGQDVALRCDPISGHVSLYWYRQALGQGPEFLTYFNYEAQQDKSGLPNDRFSAERPEGSISTLTIQRTEQRDSAMYRCASSSGDRGLHLSGNTIYFGEGSWLTVV.

V gene TRBV18 combines with J gene TRBJ2-5; 14 bases match TRBD2. From germline, CDR1 is KGHSH and CDR2 LQKENI. Trimming removed 6 bases from V and 4 bases from J; junction bases left unmatched: 7. The CDR3 length is 16 residues. The CDR3 is CASSPTGTSGRETQYF. CDR3 sequence (DNA): TGTGCCAGCTCTCCGACCGGGACTAGCGGGAGAGAGACCCAGTACTTC.